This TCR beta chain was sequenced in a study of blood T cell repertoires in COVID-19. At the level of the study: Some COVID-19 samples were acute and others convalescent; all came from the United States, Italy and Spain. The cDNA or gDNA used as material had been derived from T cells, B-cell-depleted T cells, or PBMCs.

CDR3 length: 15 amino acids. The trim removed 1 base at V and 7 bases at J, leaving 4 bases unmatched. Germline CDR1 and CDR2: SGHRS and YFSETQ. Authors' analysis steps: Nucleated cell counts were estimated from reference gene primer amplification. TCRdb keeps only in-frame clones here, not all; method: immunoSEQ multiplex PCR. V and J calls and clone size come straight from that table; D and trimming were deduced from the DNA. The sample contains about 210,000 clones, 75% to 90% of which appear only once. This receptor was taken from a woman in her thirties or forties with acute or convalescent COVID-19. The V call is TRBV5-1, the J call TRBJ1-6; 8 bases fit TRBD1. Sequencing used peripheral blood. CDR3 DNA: TGCGCCAGCAGCTTGTGGCAGGGGGCGAATTCACCCCTCCACTTT. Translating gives CASSLWQGANSPLHF.